The 10 T cell receptor beta chains below were found in one sample sequenced in a study of OX40 agonist ivuxolimab in advanced cancers. Library creation used the immunoSEQ multiplex PCR assay. Not all clones reach the TCRdb copy of this immuneACCESS table, which keeps in-frame sequences only. Checked studies attribute under half of the gap to unresolved V genes and leave the rest unexplained. For this sample there are about 80,000 clones; around 94% appear just once. The ten largest make up 8% to 13% of the sample. The starting material was CD4+ or CD8+ T cells sorted from blood, obtained in a trial of the OX40 agonist ivuxolimab. The receptors shown here come from an adult with an advanced solid tumor such as melanoma, head and neck, liver or kidney cancer.

The CDR3 DNA reads as TGTGCCAGCAGCTTTGCAGGGTTTATGGATGAGCAGTTCTTC. Its translation is CASSFAGFMDEQFF. The V and J genes are TRBV9 and TRBJ2-1; perhaps TRBD1 as D (5 bases). Per the germline V gene, CDR1 is SGDLS and CDR2 is YYNGEE. This CDR3 region has 14 residues. V was shortened by 4 bases and J by 8 bases, with 16 bases between the two germline ends.

V gene TRBV14 combines with J gene TRBJ2-7, with TRBD1 as a possible D gene (6 bases). This CDR3 has 11 residues. Trimming pared 6 bases from V and 7 bases from J, leaving 10 bases between. The germline V gene has CDR1 SGHDN and CDR2 FVKESK. The CDR3 spells CASRGGREQYF. The CDR3 DNA is TGTGCCAGCAGAGGGGGAAGGGAGCAGTACTTC. Combining the CDR3 with reference TRBV14 and TRBJ2-7 gives the whole variable domain EAGVTQFPSHSVIEKGQTVTLRCDPISGHDNLYWYRRVMGKEIKFLLHFVKESKQDESGMPNNRFLAERTGGTYSTLKVQPAELEDSGVYFCASRGGREQYFGPGTRLTVT.

The chain links TRBV7-9 to TRBJ2-7; 9 positions agree with TRBD1. This CDR3 contains 15 residues. V was clipped by 3 bases and J by 2 bases; unmatched bases: 5. CDR1 and CDR2 from the germline V gene are SEHNR and FQNEAQ (reference sequence). The CDR3 loop is CASSFADRGTYEQYF. In DNA form, the CDR3 reads TGTGCCAGCAGCTTCGCGGACAGGGGAACCTACGAGCAGTACTTC.

The CDR3 DNA reads as TGTGCCAGCAGCGTAGACTGGTTAGATACGCAGTATTTT. It specifies CASSVDWLDTQYF. The chain links TRBV9 to TRBJ2-3; D unresolved. Deletions cut 0 bases from V and 5 bases from J, with 7 bases between. The CDR3 sequence is 13 residues long. Germline V gene data show CDR1 as SGDLS and CDR2 as YYNGEE.

This chain uses TRBV2 with TRBJ1-6, with no clear D. This CDR3 region has 16 residues. Trimming took 6 bases from V and 0 from J, leaving 12 bases between them. Germline lookup yields CDR1 SNHLY and CDR2 FYNNEI. CDR3 sequence (DNA): TGTGCCAGCAGCCGGCTAACGGGCTCCTATAATTCACCCCTCCACTTT. Encoded protein: CASSRLTGSYNSPLHF.

V and J are TRBV19 and TRBJ2-7, with D hard to call. V lost 3 bases and J lost 1, with 7 bases in between. The CDR3 has 13 residues. Per germline, CDR1 LNHDA and CDR2 SQIVND (reference sequence). The CDR3 DNA reads TGTGCCAGTAGTATCACGGTTTCCTACGAGCAGTACTTC. As protein: CASSITVSYEQYF. The entire variable domain, with the rest obtained from reference TRBV19 and TRBJ2-7, is as follows: DGGITQSPKYLFRKEGQNVTLSCEQNLNHDAMYWYRQDPGQGLRLIYYSQIVNDFQKGDIAEGYSVSREKKESFPLTVTSAQKNPTAFYLCASSITVSYEQYFGPGTRLTVT.

This chain uses TRBV7-9 with TRBJ1-3; D might be TRBD1 (5 bases). Germline values: CDR1 SEHNR, CDR2 FQNEAQ (reference sequence). V was cut by 2 bases and J by 4 bases, with 12 bases left in between. CDR3 length equals 15 residues. CDR3 amino acids: CASSLLGERGNTIYF. The CDR3 DNA reads as TGTGCCAGCAGCTTATTGGGGGAAAGGGGAAACACCATATATTTT.

The V call is TRBV9, the J call TRBJ2-2; D is uncertain. V lost 0 bases and J 8 bases, leaving 11 bases between the germline ends. This CDR3 is built from 14 residues. From germline, CDR1 is SGDLS and CDR2 YYNGEE. The CDR3 is CASSVDSLLGELFF. The CDR3 DNA follows: TGTGCCAGCAGCGTAGACTCCCTTTTAGGGGAGCTGTTTTTT.

The chain recombines TRBV11-3 with TRBJ2-5; D gene unclear. The J call is doubtful: the DNA matches TRBJ2-7 better. Germline V gene lookup returns CDR1 SGHNT and CDR2 YENEEA. The CDR3 is 16 residues long. CDR3 nucleotide sequence: TGTGCCAGCAGCTTAGTCGGCAAAAGGAGCTCCTACGAGCAGTACTTC. It specifies CASSLVGKRSSYEQYF.

About this clone itself: Other nucleotide sequences from this sample produce the same CDR3. The chain carries TRBV7-9 and TRBJ2-7; D is unresolved. Looked up from germline, CDR1 is SEHNR and CDR2 is FQNEAQ (reference sequence). Trimming shortened V by 1 base and J by 2 bases, and 3 bases separated the two germline ends. This CDR3 has 12 amino acids. This CDR3 is CASSLVTYEQYF. In DNA form, the CDR3 reads TGTGCCAGCAGCTTAGTTACCTACGAGCAGTACTTC.